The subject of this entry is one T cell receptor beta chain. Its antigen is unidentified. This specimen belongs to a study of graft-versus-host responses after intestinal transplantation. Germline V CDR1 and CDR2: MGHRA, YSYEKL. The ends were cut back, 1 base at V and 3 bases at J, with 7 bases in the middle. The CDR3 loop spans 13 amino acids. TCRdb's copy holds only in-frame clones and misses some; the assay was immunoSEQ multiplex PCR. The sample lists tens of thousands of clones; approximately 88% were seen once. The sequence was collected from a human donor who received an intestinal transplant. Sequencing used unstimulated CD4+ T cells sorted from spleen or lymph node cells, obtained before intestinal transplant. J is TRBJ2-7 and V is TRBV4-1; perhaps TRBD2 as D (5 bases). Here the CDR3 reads CASSQVGDYEQYF. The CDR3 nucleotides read TGCGCCAGCAGCCAAGTCGGGGACTACGAGCAGTACTTC.